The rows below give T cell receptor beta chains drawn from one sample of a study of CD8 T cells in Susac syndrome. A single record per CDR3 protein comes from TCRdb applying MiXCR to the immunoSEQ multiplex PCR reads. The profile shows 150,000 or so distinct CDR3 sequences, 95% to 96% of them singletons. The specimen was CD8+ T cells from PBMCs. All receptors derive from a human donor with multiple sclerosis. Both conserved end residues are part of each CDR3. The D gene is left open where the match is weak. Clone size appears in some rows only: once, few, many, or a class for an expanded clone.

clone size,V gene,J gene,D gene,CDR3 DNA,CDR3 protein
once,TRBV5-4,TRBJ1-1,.,TGTGCCAGCAGCTTGGTGGGGGAGGCTGAAGCTTTCTTT,CASSLVGEAEAFF
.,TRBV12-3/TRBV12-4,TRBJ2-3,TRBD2,TGTGCCAGCCTCGGCCATAGCGGGGGGGCAGCAGATACGCAGTATTTT,CASLGHSGGAADTQYF
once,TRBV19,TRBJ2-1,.,TGTGCCAGTAGTCCCCGGGACTCCGACAATGAGCAGTTCTTC,CASSPRDSDNEQFF
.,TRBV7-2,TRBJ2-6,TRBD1,TGTGCCAGCAGCTCCCGGGACAGGGGAGTCCTGACTTTC,CASSSRDRGVLTF
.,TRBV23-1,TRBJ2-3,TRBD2,TGCGCCAGCAGTCAACAGACTAGCGGGCCCACAGATACGCAGTATTTT,CASSQQTSGPTDTQYF
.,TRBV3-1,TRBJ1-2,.,TGTGCCAGCAGCCAAGAGTTGGGGCAGAAGAACTATGGCTACACCTTC,CASSQELGQKNYGYTF
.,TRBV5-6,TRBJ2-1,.,TGTGCCAGCAGCTTGAGGTGGGAGCAGTTCTTC,CASSLRWEQFF
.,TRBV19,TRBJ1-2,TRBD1,TGTGCCAGTAGGGCCGGGACAGGACACTATGGCTACACCTTC,CASRAGTGHYGYTF
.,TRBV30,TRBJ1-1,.,TGTGCCTGGAGTGTAACGAGTCCAAAAGGTGGGACTGAAGCTTTCTTT,CAWSVTSPKGGTEAFF
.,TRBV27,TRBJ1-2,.,TGTGCCAGCAGTTCGACGAAATCTCCGAACGGCTACACCTTC,CASSSTKSPNGYTF
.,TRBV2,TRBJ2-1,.,TGTGCCAGCACTACCCTTAAGATGGCGGGGGCTTACAATGAGCAGTTCTTC,CASTTLKMAGAYNEQFF
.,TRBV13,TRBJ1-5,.,TGTGCCACCCAGAAAGACCGACAGCGAATTAATAGCAATCAGCCCCAGCATTTT,CATQKDRQRINSNQPQHF
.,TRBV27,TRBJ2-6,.,TGTGCCAGCAGTTTAGGACGCTCTGGGGCCAACGTCCTGACTTTC,CASSLGRSGANVLTF
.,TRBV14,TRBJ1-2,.,TGTGCCAGCAGCCAAGACTACGATGGCTATGGCTACACCTTC,CASSQDYDGYGYTF
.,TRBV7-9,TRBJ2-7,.,TGTGCCAGCAGCTTAGGAAGGGTCGAGCAGTACTTC,CASSLGRVEQYF
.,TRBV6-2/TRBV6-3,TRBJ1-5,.,TGTGCCAGCAGTTACCTTGAGGGAGGACGGGACAATCAGCCCCAGCATTTT,CASSYLEGGRDNQPQHF
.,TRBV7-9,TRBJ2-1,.,TGTGCCAGCAGCTTTCTGGATCCCTTTAGGAAGACCTTC,CASSFLDPFRKTF
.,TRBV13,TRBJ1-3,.,TGTGCCAGCAGCTCGGGACTGAGTGGAAACACCATATATTTT,CASSSGLSGNTIYF
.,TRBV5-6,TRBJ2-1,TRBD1,TGTGCCAGCAGCCGGGGACAGGGGACTATCAATGAGCAGTTCTTC,CASSRGQGTINEQFF
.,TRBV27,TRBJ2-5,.,TGTGCCAGCAGCGCCGGTCGGAGCGCTAAAGAGACCCAGTACTTC,CASSAGRSAKETQYF
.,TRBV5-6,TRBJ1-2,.,TGTGCCAGCAGCTTGGGAAGGTCGATAACCTTC,CASSLGRSITF
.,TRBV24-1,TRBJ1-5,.,TGTGCCACCAGTGATTTGAGCAGGACTGCGATAAACAATCAGCCCCAGCATTTT,CATSDLSRTAINNQPQHF
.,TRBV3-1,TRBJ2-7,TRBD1,TGTGCCAGCAGCCAAGATTACAGGGGGCCCTACGAGCAGTACTTC,CASSQDYRGPYEQYF
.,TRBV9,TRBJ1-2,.,TGTGCCAGCAGCTTAGGGATGGGTGGCTACACCTTC,CASSLGMGGYTF
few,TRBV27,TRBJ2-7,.,TGTGCCAGCAGTCGGGACGCGGGGCGAGAGCAGTACTTC,CASSRDAGREQYF
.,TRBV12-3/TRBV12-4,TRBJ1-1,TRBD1,TGTGCCAGCATCCCCTACCCGGGACAGCCGAACACTGAAGCTTTCTTT,CASIPYPGQPNTEAFF
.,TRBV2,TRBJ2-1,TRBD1,TGTGCCAGCAGTGACAGCATGACAGGGGATGAGCAGTTCTTC,CASSDSMTGDEQFF
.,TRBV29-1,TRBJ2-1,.,TGCAGCGTTAAACTAGGCGGGACGGGAACTGAGCAGTTCTTC,CSVKLGGTGTEQFF
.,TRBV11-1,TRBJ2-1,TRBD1,TGTGCCAGCACCACTAGACAGGGGTGGGGTGAGCAGTTCTTC,CASTTRQGWGEQFF
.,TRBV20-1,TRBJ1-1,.,TGCAGTGTTTACAGGGATACGAACACTGAAGCTTTCTTT,CSVYRDTNTEAFF
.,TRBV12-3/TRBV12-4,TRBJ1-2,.,TGTGCCAGCAGTTTAGACAGGACCTATGGCTACACCTTC,CASSLDRTYGYTF
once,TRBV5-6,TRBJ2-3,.,TGTGCCAGCAGCTTGGACGGGCCAGATACGCAGTATTTT,CASSLDGPDTQYF
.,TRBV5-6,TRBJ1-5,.,TGTGCCAGCAGCGTGTCAAGTAGCAATCAGCCCCAGCATTTT,CASSVSSSNQPQHF
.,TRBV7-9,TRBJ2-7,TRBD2,TGTGCCAGCAGCTTAGGGCTAGCGGGGGCCTACGAGCAGTACTTC,CASSLGLAGAYEQYF
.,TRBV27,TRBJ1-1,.,TGTGCCAGCAGTCCAGTATGGGGGGCGAACACTGAAGCTTTCTTT,CASSPVWGANTEAFF
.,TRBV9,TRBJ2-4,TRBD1,TGTGCCAGCAGCGTAGGACAGGGGGCGCGGGACATTCAGTACTTC,CASSVGQGARDIQYF
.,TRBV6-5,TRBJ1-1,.,TGTGCCAGCAGTTACGGGGGTCTGAACACTGAAGCTTTCTTT,CASSYGGLNTEAFF
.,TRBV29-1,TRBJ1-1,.,TGCAGCGTTGAAGGTCTTATGAACACTGAAGCTTTCTTT,CSVEGLMNTEAFF
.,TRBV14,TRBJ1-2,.,TGTGCCAGCAGCCAAGAAGATAACTATGGCTACACCTTC,CASSQEDNYGYTF
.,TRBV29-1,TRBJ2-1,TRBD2,TGCAGCGTTGACGGGCTAGCGGCGAGCTCCTACAATGAGCAGTTCTTC,CSVDGLAASSYNEQFF
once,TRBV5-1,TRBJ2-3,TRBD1,TGCGCCAGCAGCTTCAACAGGGGAGATACGCAGTATTTT,CASSFNRGDTQYF
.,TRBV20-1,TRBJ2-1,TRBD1,TGCAGTGCTAGGGGGACAGCGGACAATGAGCAGTTCTTC,CSARGTADNEQFF
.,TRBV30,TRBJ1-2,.,TGTGCCTGGTCCAGGGATCTTTATGGCTACACCTTC,CAWSRDLYGYTF
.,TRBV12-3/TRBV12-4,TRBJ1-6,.,TGTGCCAGCAGTTTTGGGGGGGCCTCACCCCTCCACTTT,CASSFGGASPLHF
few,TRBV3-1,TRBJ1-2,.,TGTGCCAGCAGCCAAGACGCCTATGGCTACACCTTC,CASSQDAYGYTF
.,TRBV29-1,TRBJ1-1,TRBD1,TGCAGCGTTGAAGGACAGGGGCTAACTGAAGCTTTCTTT,CSVEGQGLTEAFF
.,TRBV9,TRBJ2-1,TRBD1,TGTGCCAGCAGCGCCGACTTGACAGGGAGCTCCTACAATGAGCAGTTCTTC,CASSADLTGSSYNEQFF
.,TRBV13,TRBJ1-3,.,TGTGCCAGCAGCCTGGACAACACCATATATTTT,CASSLDNTIYF